This record concerns one T cell receptor (beta chain) sequence. Its antigen is still unknown. This sample stems from a study of T cell repertoires in cytomegalovirus infection. As for the study in general: Recently identified HLA-C-restricted CMV epitopes were among the peptides used. Public TCR beta signature analysis indicated the presence of both CMV infection and matching HLA type.

TCRdb independently ran MiXCR on the reads; one entry per CDR3 protein. The sample lists hundreds of thousands of distinct CDR3 sequences, approximately 33% occurring once. This clonotype was sampled from a human donor in good health (CMV status not recorded). Some clones in this sample may be carry-over from other donors' samples. Sequencing used cultured PBMCs, obtained from culture after CMV antigen stimulation.

In nucleotides, the CDR3 is TGTGCCAGCAGCACGGGTCACACTGGGGCCAACGTCCTGACTTTC. It yields the protein CASSTGHTGANVLTF. The chain couples TRBV7-2 to TRBJ2-6, with D uncertain. With 5 bases removed from V and 2 bases from J, the gap between germline ends came to 10 bases. The CDR3 consists of 15 residues. Germline CDR1 and CDR2: SGHTA and FQGNSA.